This T cell receptor beta chain was recovered during a study of T cell repertoires in cytomegalovirus infection. Study as a whole: Newly reported HLA-C-restricted and thoroughly characterized HLA-B-restricted CMV epitopes were employed. Both a matching HLA type and CMV infection were indicated by public TCR beta signatures. Study-wide results and limits: HLA-C-restricted CMV clonotypes gave the most frequent clonotype in two of eight donors. There were carriers of CMV plus the relevant HLA, and cumulative public TCR beta family frequency identified them.

Regarding this clonotype: Its specificity is unknown.

MiXCR, applied by TCRdb to the reads, yields one record per CDR3 protein. This sample has about 770,000 distinct CDR3 sequences, with about 28% found just once. This CDR3 contains 15 residues. CDR1 and CDR2 from the germline V gene are SEHNR and FQNEAQ (reference sequence). V was pared by 7 bases and J by 8 bases, with 21 bases between. The receptor's source is a human donor in good health (CMV status not recorded). Some clones in this sample may be carry-over from other donors' samples. The specimen was cultured CD8+ T cells from PBMCs, collected from culture after CMV antigen stimulation. The V and J genes are TRBV7-9 and TRBJ2-1; D uncertain. The CDR3 loop is CASTIPISLTDEQFF. CDR3 in DNA: TGTGCCAGCACCATACCGATAAGCCTAACGGATGAGCAGTTCTTC.